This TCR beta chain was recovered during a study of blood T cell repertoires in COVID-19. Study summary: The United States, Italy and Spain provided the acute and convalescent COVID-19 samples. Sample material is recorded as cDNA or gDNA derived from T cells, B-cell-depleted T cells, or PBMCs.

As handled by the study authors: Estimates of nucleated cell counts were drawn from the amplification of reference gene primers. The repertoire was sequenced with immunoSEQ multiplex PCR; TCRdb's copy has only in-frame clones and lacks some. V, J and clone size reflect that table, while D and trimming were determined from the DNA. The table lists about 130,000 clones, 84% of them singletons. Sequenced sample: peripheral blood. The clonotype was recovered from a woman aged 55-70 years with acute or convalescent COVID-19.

CDR3 DNA: TGTGCCAGCAGTCGAGACCTAGCTAATGGCTACACCTTC. As protein: CASSRDLANGYTF. The V call is TRBV12-3 or TRBV12-4, the J call TRBJ1-2; D unclear. V was shortened by 5 bases and J by 6 bases, with 13 bases between the two germline ends. The CDR3 is 13 residues long.